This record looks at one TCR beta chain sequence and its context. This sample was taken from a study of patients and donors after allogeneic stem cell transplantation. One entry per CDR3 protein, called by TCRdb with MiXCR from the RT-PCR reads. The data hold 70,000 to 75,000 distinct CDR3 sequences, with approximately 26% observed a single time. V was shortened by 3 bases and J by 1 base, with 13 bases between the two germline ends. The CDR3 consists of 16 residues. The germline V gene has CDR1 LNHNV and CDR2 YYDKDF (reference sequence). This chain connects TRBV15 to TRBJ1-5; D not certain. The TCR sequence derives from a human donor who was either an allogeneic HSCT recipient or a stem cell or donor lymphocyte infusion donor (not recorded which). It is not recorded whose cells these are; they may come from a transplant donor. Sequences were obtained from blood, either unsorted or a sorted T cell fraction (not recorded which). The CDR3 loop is CATSSEWAGSNQPQHF. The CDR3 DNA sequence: TGTGCCACCAGCAGCGAGTGGGCGGGAAGCAATCAGCCCCAGCATTTT.